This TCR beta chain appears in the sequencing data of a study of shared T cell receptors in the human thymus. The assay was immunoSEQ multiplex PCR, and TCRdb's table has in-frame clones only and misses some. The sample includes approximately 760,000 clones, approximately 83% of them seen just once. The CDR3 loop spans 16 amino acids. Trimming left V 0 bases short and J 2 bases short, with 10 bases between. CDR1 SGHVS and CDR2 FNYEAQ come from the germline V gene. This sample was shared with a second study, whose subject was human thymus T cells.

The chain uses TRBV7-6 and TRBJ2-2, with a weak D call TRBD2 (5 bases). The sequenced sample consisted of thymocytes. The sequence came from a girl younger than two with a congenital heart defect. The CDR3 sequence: CASSLAKLENTGELFF. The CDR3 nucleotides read TGTGCCAGCAGCTTAGCGAAACTAGAAAACACCGGGGAGCTGTTTTTT.